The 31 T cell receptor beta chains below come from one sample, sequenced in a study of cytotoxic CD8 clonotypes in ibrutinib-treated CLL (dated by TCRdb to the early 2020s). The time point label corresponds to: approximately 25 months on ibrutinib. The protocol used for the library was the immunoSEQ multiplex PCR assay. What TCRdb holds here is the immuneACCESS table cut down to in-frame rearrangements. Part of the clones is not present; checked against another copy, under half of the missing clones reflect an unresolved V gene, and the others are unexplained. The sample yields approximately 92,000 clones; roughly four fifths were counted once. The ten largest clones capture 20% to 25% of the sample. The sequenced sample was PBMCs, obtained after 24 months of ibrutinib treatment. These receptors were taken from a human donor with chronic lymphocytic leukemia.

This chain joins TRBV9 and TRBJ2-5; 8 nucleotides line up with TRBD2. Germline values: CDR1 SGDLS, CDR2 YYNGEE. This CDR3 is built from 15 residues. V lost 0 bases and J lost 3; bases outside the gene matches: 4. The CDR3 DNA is TGTGCCAGCAGCGTAGCGGGAGGGATAGAAGAGACCCAGTACTTC. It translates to CASSVAGGIEETQYF.

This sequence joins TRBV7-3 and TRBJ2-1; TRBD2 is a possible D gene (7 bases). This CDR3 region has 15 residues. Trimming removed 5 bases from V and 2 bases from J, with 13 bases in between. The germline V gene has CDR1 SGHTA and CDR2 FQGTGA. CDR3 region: CASSMGAGAYNEQFF. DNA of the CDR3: TGTGCCAGCAGCATGGGGGCGGGAGCCTACAATGAGCAGTTCTTC.

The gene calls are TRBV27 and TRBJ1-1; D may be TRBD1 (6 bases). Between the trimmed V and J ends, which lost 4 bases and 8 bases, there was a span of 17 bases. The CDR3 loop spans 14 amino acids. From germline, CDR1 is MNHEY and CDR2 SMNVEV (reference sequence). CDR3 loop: CASSSKTGPGEAFF. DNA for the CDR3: TGTGCCAGCAGTTCTAAAACAGGGCCGGGGGAAGCTTTCTTT.

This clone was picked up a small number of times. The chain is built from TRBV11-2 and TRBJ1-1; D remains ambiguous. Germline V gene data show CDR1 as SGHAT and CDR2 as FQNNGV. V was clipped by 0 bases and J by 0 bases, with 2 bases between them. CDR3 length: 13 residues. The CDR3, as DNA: TGTGCCAGCAGCTTAGATCTGAACACTGAAGCTTTCTTT. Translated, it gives CASSLDLNTEAFF. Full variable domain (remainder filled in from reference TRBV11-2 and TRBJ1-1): EAGVAQSPRYKIIEKRQSVAFWCNPISGHATLYWYQQILGQGPKLLIQFQNNGVVDDSQLPKDRFSAERLKGVDSTLKIQPAKLEDSAVYLCASSLDLNTEAFFGQGTRLTVV.

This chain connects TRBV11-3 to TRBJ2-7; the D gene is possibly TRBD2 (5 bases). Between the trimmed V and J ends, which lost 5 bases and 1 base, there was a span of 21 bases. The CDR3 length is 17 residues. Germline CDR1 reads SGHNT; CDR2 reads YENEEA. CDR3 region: CASSTRTPWILSYEQYF. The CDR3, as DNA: TGTGCCAGCAGCACCCGGACTCCGTGGATCCTTTCCTACGAGCAGTACTTC.

As DNA, the CDR3 is TGTGCCAGCAGTCCTCGGGGGAGCGGGAGGCAGGGTGAGCAGTTCTTC. Amino acid sequence: CASSPRGSGRQGEQFF. This chain links TRBV28 with TRBJ2-1; 9 bases align to TRBD2. V trimming: 5 bases; J trimming: 9 bases; junction bases outside the gene matches: 14. There are 16 residues in the CDR3. CDR1 MDHEN and CDR2 SYDVKM come from the germline V gene.

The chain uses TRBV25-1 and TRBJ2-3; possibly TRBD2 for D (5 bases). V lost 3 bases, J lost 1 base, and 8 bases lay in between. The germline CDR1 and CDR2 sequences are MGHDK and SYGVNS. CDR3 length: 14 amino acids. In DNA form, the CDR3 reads TGTGCCAGCAGTGACCGGACTCGCACAGATACGCAGTATTTT. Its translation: CASSDRTRTDTQYF. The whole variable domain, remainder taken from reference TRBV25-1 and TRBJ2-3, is EADIYQTPRYLVIGTGKKITLECSQTMGHDKMYWYQQDPGMELHLIHYSYGVNSTEKGDLSSESTVSRIRTEHFPLTLESARPSHTSQYLCASSDRTRTDTQYFGPGTRLTVL.

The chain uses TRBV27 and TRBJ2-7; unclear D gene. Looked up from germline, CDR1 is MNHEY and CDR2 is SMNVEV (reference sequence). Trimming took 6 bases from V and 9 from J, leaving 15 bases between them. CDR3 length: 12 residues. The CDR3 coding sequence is TGTGCCAGCAGCCCAAATACCGCCCTGCAGTACTTC. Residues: CASSPNTALQYF.

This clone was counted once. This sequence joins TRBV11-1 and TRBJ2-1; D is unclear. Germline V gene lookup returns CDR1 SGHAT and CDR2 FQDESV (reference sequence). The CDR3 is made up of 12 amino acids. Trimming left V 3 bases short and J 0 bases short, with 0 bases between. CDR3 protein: CASSFSYNEQFF. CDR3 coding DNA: TGTGCCAGCAGCTTCTCCTACAATGAGCAGTTCTTC.

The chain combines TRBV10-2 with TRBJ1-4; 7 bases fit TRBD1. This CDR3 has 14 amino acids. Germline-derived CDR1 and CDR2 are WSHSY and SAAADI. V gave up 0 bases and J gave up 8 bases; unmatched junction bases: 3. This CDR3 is CASSESRGREKLFF. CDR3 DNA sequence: TGCGCCAGCAGTGAGTCTAGGGGGCGGGAAAAACTGTTTTTT.

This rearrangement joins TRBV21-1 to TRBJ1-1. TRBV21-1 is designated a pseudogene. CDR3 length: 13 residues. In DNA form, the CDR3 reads TGTGCCAGCAGCATTCCGGAGTACACTGAAGCTTTCTTT. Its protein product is CASSIPEYTEAFF.

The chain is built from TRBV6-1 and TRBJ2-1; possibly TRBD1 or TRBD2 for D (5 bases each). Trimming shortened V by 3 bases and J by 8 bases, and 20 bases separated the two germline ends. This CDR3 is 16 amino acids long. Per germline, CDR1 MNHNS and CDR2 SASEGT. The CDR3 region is CASSEKIRGGRDEQFF. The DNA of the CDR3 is TGTGCCAGCAGTGAGAAGATCCGGGGTGGCAGGGATGAGCAGTTCTTC.

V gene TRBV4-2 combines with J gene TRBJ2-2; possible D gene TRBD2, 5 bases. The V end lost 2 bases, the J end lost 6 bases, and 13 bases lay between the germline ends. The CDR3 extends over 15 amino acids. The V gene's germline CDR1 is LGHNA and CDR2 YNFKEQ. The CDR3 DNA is TGTGCCAGCAGCCAATCTGAACTAGGGCCCGGGGAGCTGTTTTTT. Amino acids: CASSQSELGPGELFF.

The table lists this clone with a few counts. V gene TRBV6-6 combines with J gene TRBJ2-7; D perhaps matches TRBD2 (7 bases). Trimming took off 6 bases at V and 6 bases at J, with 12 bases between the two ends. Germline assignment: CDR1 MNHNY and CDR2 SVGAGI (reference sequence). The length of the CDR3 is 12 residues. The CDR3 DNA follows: TGTGCCAGCAGCCGCGGGGGCGGCGAGCAGTACTTC. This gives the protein CASSRGGGEQYF.

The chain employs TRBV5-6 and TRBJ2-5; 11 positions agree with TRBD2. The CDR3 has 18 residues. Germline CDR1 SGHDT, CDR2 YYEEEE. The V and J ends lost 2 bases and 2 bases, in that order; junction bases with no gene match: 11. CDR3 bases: TGTGCCAGCAGCTTTGGGTCCCTAGCGGGAGGACTACAAGAGACCCAGTACTTC. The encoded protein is CASSFGSLAGGLQETQYF.

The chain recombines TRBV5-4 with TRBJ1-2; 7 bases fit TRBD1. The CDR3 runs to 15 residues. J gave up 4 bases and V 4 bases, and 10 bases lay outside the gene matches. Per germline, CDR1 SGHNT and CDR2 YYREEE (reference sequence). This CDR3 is CASSDWDSLLYGYTF. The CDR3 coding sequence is TGTGCCAGCAGCGACTGGGACAGTCTTCTCTATGGCTACACCTTC. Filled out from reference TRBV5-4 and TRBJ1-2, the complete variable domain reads ETGVTQSPTHLIKTRGQQVTLRCSSQSGHNTVSWYQQALGQGPQFIFQYYREEENGRGNFPPRFSGLQFPNYSSELNVNALELDDSALYLCASSDWDSLLYGYTFGSGTRLTVV.

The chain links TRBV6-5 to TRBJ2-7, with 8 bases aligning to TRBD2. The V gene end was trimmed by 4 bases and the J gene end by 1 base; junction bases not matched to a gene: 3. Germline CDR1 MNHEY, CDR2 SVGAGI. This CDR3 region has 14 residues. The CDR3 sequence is CASSSGGGSYEQYF. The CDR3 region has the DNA TGTGCCAGCAGTTCAGGCGGGGGGTCCTACGAGCAGTACTTC.

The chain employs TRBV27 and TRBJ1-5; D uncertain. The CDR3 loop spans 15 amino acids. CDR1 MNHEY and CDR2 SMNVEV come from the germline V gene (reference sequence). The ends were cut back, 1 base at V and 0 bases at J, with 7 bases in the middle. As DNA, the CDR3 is TGTGCCAGCAGTTTATTTTTGGATAGCAATCAGCCCCAGCATTTT. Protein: CASSLFLDSNQPQHF.

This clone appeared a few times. CDR3 sequence (DNA): TGTGCCAGCAGCACAACAGGGTCTGGGGCCAACGTCCTGACTTTC. Translation gives CASSTTGSGANVLTF. V usage is TRBV2 and J usage is TRBJ2-6; possible D gene TRBD1, 6 bases. The CDR3 sequence is 15 residues long. CDR1 is SNHLY and CDR2 is FYNNEI in the germline V gene. Trimming stripped 6 bases from V and 1 base from J, with 10 bases between.

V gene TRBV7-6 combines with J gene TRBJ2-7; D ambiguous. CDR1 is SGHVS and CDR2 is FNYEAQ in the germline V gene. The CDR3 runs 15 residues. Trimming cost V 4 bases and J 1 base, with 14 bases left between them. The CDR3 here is CASSSSLVGSYEQYF. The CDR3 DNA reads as TGTGCCAGCAGCTCCTCTTTGGTTGGGTCCTACGAGCAGTACTTC. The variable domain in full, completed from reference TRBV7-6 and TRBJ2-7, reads GAGVSQSPRYKVTKRGQDVALRCDPISGHVSLYWYRQALGQGPEFLTYFNYEAQQDKSGLPNDRFSAERPEGSISTLTIQRTEQRDSAMYRCASSSSLVGSYEQYFGPGTRLTVT.

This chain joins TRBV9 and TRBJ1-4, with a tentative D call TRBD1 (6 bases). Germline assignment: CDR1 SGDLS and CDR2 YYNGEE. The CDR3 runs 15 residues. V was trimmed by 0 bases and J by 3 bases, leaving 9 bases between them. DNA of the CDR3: TGTGCCAGCAGCGTAGCGGCAGGGGCTAATGAAAAACTGTTTTTT. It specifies CASSVAAGANEKLFF.

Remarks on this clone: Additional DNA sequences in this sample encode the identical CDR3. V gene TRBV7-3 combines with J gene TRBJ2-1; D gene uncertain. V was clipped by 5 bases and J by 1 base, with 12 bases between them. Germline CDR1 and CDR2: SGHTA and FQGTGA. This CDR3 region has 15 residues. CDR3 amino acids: CASSPRVSSYNEQFF. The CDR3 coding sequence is TGTGCCAGCAGCCCCCGGGTTAGTTCCTACAATGAGCAGTTCTTC.

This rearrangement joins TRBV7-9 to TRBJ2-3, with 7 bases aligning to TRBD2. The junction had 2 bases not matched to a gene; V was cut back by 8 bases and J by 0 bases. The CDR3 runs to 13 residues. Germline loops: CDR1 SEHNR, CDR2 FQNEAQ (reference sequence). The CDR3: CASGDYSTDTQYF. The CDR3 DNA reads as TGTGCCAGCGGGGACTACAGCACAGATACGCAGTATTTT.

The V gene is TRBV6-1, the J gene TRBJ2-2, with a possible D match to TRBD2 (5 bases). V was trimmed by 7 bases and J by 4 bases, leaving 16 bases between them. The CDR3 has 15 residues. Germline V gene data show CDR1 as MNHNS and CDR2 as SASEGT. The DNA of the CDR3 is TGTGCCAGCAATCCCTTGCGGGTGATCACCGGGGAGCTGTTTTTT. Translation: CASNPLRVITGELFF.

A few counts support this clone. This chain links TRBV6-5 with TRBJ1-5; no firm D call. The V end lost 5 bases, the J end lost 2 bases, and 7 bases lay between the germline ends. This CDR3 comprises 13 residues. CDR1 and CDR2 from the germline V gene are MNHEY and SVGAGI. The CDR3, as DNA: TGTGCCAGCAGTCCCACGGGCAATCAGCCCCAGCATTTT. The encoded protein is CASSPTGNQPQHF.

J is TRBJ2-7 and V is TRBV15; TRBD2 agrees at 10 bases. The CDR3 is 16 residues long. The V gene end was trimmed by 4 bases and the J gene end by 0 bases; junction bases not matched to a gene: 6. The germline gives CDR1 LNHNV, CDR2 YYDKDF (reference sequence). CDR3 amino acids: CATSIGLAESSYEQYF. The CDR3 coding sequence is TGTGCCACCAGCATTGGACTAGCGGAAAGCTCCTACGAGCAGTACTTC.

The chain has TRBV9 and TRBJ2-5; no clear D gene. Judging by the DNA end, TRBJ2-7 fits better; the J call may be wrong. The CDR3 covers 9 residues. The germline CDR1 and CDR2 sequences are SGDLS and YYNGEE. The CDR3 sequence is CASGNEQYF. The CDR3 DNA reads TGTGCCAGCGGGAACGAGCAGTACTTC.

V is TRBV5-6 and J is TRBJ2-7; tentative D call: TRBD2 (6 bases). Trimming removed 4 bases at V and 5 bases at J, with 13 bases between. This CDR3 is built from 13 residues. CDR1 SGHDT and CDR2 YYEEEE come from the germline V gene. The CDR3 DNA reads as TGTGCCAGCAGCCCGGGGGTTCGAGACGAGCAGTACTTC. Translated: CASSPGVRDEQYF.

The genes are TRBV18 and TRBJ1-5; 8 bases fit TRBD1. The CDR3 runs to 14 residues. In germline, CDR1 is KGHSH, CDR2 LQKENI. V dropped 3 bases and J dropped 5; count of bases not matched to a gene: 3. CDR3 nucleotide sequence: TGTGCCAGCTCACCGCCACAGGGGGATCAGCCCCAGCATTTT. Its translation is CASSPPQGDQPQHF.

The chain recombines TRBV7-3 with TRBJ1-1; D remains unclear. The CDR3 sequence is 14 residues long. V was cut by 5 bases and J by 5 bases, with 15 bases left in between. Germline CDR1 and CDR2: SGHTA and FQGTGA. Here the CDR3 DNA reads TGTGCCAGCAGCAGCAGCTACCTCGGGACTGAAGCTTTCTTT. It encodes CASSSSYLGTEAFF.

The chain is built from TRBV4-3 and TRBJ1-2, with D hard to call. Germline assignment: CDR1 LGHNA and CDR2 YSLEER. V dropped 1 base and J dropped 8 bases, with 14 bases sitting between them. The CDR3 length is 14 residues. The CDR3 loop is CASSQGRTTRGYTF. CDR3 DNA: TGCGCCAGCAGCCAAGGACGTACCACAAGGGGCTACACCTTC.